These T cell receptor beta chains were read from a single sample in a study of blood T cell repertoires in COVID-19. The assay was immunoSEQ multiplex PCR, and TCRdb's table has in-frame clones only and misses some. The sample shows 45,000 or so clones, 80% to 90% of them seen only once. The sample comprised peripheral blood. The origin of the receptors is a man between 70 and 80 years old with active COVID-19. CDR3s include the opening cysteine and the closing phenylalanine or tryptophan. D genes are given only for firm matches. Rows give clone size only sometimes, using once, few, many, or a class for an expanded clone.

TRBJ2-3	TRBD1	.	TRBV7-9	CASSSGQGTDTQYF	TGTGCCAGCAGCTCGGGACAGGGAACAGATACGCAGTATTTT
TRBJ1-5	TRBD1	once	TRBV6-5	CASSPGGQGNQPQHF	TGTGCCAGCAGTCCCGGGGGACAGGGCAATCAGCCCCAGCATTTT
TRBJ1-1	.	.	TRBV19	CASSRGGVNTEAFF	TGTGCCAGTAGTCGCGGGGGGGTGAACACTGAAGCTTTCTTT
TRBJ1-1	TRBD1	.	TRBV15	CATSEGQGNTEAFF	TGTGCCACCAGCGAGGGACAGGGGAACACTGAAGCTTTCTTT
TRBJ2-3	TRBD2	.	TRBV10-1	CASSQTGGVRADTQYF	TGCGCCAGCAGCCAAACCGGGGGGGTTCGGGCAGATACGCAGTATTTT
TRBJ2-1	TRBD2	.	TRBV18	CASSRTSGVSSYNEQFF	TGTGCCAGCTCACGGACTAGCGGGGTGAGCTCCTACAATGAGCAGTTCTTC
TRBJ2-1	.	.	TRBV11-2	CASSVGGNEQFF	TGTGCCAGCAGCGTGGGGGGCAATGAGCAGTTCTTC
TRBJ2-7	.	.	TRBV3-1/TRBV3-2	CASSQGETHEQYF	TGTGCCAGCAGCCAAGGGGAGACCCACGAGCAGTACTTC
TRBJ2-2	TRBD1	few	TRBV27	CASSLKTGSWTGELFF	TGTGCCAGCAGTTTAAAGACAGGGAGTTGGACCGGGGAGCTGTTTTTT
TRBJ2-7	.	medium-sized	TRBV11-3	CASSSYQAPYEQYF	TGTGCCAGCAGCTCGTATCAGGCACCCTACGAGCAGTACTTC
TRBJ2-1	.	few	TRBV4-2	CASRGPREQFF	TGTGCCAGCAGGGGGCCCAGAGAGCAGTTCTTC
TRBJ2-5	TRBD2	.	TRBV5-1	CASSLSSGRQETQYF	TGCGCCAGCAGCTTGTCTAGCGGGCGCCAAGAGACCCAGTACTTC
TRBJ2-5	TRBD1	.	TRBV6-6	CASRQIGTGSETQYF	TGTGCCAGCAGACAGATAGGGACAGGGAGTGAGACCCAGTACTTC
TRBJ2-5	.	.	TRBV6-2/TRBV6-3	CASSYSSGGAAQDTQYF	TGTGCCAGCAGTTACTCTTCCGGCGGGGCGGCTCAAGATACCCAGTACTTC
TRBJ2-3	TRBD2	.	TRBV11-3	CASSFSGVPTDTQYF	TGTGCCAGCAGCTTTAGCGGGGTTCCCACAGATACGCAGTATTTT
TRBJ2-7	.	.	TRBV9	CASSVGMSYEQYF	TGTGCCAGCAGCGTCGGTATGTCCTACGAGCAGTACTTC
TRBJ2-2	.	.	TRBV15	CATSRDSRNTGELFF	TGTGCCACCAGCAGAGATAGCAGGAACACCGGGGAGCTGTTTTTT
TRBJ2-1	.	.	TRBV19	CASSPRLNEQFF	TGTGCCAGTAGTCCCAGGTTGAATGAGCAGTTCTTC
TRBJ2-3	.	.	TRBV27	CASSLQLRDTQYF	TGTGCCAGCAGCCTACAGCTTCGAGATACGCAGTATTTT
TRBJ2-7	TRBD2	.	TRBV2	CASSYYGTSGGYEQYF	TGTGCCAGCAGCTACTACGGGACTAGCGGGGGCTACGAGCAGTACTTC
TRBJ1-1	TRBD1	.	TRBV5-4	CASRFDRGNTEAFF	TGTGCCAGCAGATTTGACAGGGGGAACACTGAAGCTTTCTTT
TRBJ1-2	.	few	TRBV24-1	CATSDSPGEGYTF	TGTGCCACCAGTGATTCGCCAGGGGAGGGCTACACCTTC
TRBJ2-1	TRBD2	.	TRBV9	CASSPPGTSGMNEQFF	TGTGCCAGCAGCCCCCCAGGGACTAGCGGGATGAATGAGCAGTTCTTC